This TCR beta chain was identified during a study of T-cell memory formation after mild COVID-19. Study information: Largely, TCR clusters stayed within a single donor. Study-wide points: Clones that contracted clustered mainly in CM and EM if CD4+ and in EMRA if CD8+. A second wave expanding day 15 to 37 was CD4+-biased; contracting clones were balanced.

This clonotype was seen ten or more times. Its target is not known. TCR alpha and TCR beta cDNA libraries carrying sample barcodes and UMIs came from 5'RACE with constant-segment primers. TCRdb reprocessed the 5' RACE reads via MiXCR and lists one record per CDR3 protein. This sample has 100,000 to 150,000 distinct CDR3 sequences, with less than 6.5% found just once. Sequenced: PBMCs or a T cell subset sorted from them (not recorded which). The source of this sequence is an adult woman who had mild COVID-19 (a few samples of this study predate the infection). Cell type and time point are not known.

CDR3 sequence: CASSLEPGGGETQYF. The CDR3 DNA reads as TGTGCCAGCAGCTTGGAGCCAGGGGGAGGAGAGACCCAGTACTTC. The rearrangement links TRBV5-6 to TRBJ2-5; D is perhaps TRBD1 (7 bases). With 0 bases removed from V and 4 bases from J, the gap between germline ends came to 13 bases. The CDR3 consists of 15 residues. CDR1 and CDR2 (germline): SGHDT, YYEEEE.